The 27 T cell receptor beta chains given below trace back to one sample, sequenced in a study of type 1 regulatory T cells. TCRdb re-derived calls from the reads in MiXCR, one entry per CDR3 protein. This table has about 18,000 distinct CDR3 sequences, 10% appearing once. The sequenced sample was CD4+ T cells, either the whole sample or a sorted fraction (not recorded which). These receptors came from a human donor in good health.

The genes are TRBV19 and TRBJ1-1; D remains unclear. V shed 7 bases and J shed 1 base, with 10 bases lying between them. Per the germline V gene, CDR1 is LNHDA and CDR2 is SQIVND (reference sequence). This CDR3 contains 13 residues. The CDR3 spells CASNSQTNTEAFF. The CDR3 DNA follows: TGTGCCAGTAATTCCCAGACGAACACTGAAGCTTTCTTT.

In its sample, this clonotype was seen many times. V usage is TRBV20-1 and J usage is TRBJ1-5; D gene ambiguous. The CDR3 is 13 amino acids. V lost 3 bases and J lost 2, with 8 bases in between. The germline gives CDR1 DFQATT, CDR2 SNEGSKA (reference sequence). Written as DNA, the CDR3 is TGCAGTGCTAGTTCCGGGGGCAATCAGCCCCAGCATTTT. This translates into CSASSGGNQPQHF.

This clonotype was recorded a few times. V is TRBV3-1 and J is TRBJ2-7; D gene ambiguous. Trimming took 0 bases from V and 5 from J, leaving 14 bases between them. The germline V gene has CDR1 LGHDT and CDR2 YNNKEL (reference sequence). The CDR3 has 15 amino acids. The CDR3 here is CASSQEILGWDEQYF. The DNA for the CDR3 is TGTGCCAGCAGCCAAGAAATCCTTGGTTGGGACGAGCAGTACTTC.

This clonotype was counted between two and nine times. A much larger clone differs from this one at a single base, so this may be a read error. The chain combines TRBV29-1 with TRBJ2-5, with a possible D match to TRBD2 (6 bases). The CDR3 totals 12 residues. Germline CDR1 is SQVTM and CDR2 is ANQGSEA. CDR3 loop: CSGGTYQETRYF. CDR3 coding DNA: TGCAGCGGCGGGACCTACCAAGAGACCCGGTACTTC.

This clonotype occurred many times. The rearrangement uses TRBV30 and TRBJ2-7; D gene uncertain. Germline assignment: CDR1 GTSNPN and CDR2 SVGIG (reference sequence). This CDR3 comprises 13 residues. V was pared by 5 bases and J by 0 bases, with 11 bases between. The CDR3 spells CAWERQSSYEQYF. The CDR3, as DNA: TGTGCCTGGGAGAGACAAAGCTCCTACGAGCAGTACTTC. Full variable domain (outside the CDR3, taken from reference TRBV30 and TRBJ2-7): SQTIHQWPATLVQPVGSPLSLECTVEGTSNPNLYWYRQAAGRGLQLLFYSVGIGQISSEVPQNLSASRPQDRQFILSSKKLLLSDSGFYLCAWERQSSYEQYFGPGTRLTVT.

The table lists this clonotype with a count of one. The gene calls are TRBV29-1 and TRBJ2-7; tentatively, D is TRBD1 (6 bases). Germline loops: CDR1 SQVTM, CDR2 ANQGSEA. CDR3 length: 13 residues. Trimming removed 1 base from V and 3 bases from J, with 10 bases in between. Written as DNA, the CDR3 is TGCAGCGTTGAAGCCCCGGACAGCTACGAGCAGTACTTC. Translated: CSVEAPDSYEQYF.

This clonotype was seen many times. The chain carries TRBV28 and TRBJ1-4, with D unresolved. There are 14 residues in the CDR3. V gave up 6 bases and J gave up 0 bases, with 8 bases separating them. Per germline, CDR1 MDHEN and CDR2 SYDVKM. The CDR3 is CASRETTTNEKLFF. CDR3 coding DNA: TGTGCCAGCAGAGAGACAACAACTAATGAAAAACTGTTTTTT.

Ten or more counts support this clonotype. The V call is TRBV30, the J call TRBJ2-3, with TRBD2 identical over 8 bases. CDR1 and CDR2 (germline): GTSNPN, SVGIG (reference sequence). This CDR3 is built from 14 residues. Unmatched junction bases numbered 7, after V lost 5 bases and J lost 3 bases. Here the CDR3 reads CAWLLAGRTDTQYF. Here the CDR3 DNA reads TGTGCCTGGCTATTAGCGGGAAGGACAGATACGCAGTATTTT.

The chain employs TRBV7-2 and TRBJ2-7, with 9 bases lining up with TRBD1. The V segment lost 5 bases and the J segment 6 bases; nucleotides outside the gene matches: 11. Germline V lookup: CDR1 SGHTA, CDR2 FQGNSA. The CDR3 length is 15 residues. The DNA of the CDR3 is TGTGCCAGCAGCCAGGGACAGGGTGGATCGGGCGAGCAGTACTTC. As protein: CASSQGQGGSGEQYF.

This clonotype was counted once. A read error may explain this, as a much larger clone is one base away. V usage is TRBV15 and J usage is TRBJ2-2; possible D gene TRBD1, 6 bases. Germline values: CDR1 LNHNV, CDR2 YYDKDF (reference sequence). The CDR3 spans 14 residues. The DNA of the CDR3 is TGTGCCACCAAACCTCTACAGGGCACCGGGGAGCCGTTTTTT. Protein sequence: CATKPLQGTGEPFF.

The gene calls are TRBV12-3 or TRBV12-4 and TRBJ2-1, with TRBD2 identical over 15 bases. The CDR3 extends over 15 amino acids. V was clipped by 4 bases and J by 9 bases; unmatched bases: 4. CDR3 bases: TGTGCCAGCAGTTCCCCGGGACTAGCGGGAGGTGAGCAGTTCTTC. It specifies CASSSPGLAGGEQFF.

The table lists this clonotype with many counts. This sequence joins TRBV28 and TRBJ2-6; D might be TRBD1 or TRBD2, each matching 5 bases. The CDR3 consists of 16 residues. Deletions cut 3 bases from V and 2 bases from J, with 11 bases between. Germline loops: CDR1 MDHEN, CDR2 SYDVKM. The DNA for the CDR3 is TGTGCCAGCAGTTTTTGGGGGAGAACTGGGGCCAACGTCCTGACTTTC. Its protein product is CASSFWGRTGANVLTF.

This chain joins TRBV7-8 and TRBJ2-7; TRBD2 matches at 8 bases. V dropped 5 bases and J dropped 0; count of bases not matched to a gene: 9. The CDR3 is made up of 16 amino acids. CDR1 is SGHVS and CDR2 is FQNEAQ in the germline V gene. CDR3 sequence reads: CASSPGTAGVSYEQYF. The CDR3, as DNA: TGTGCCAGCAGCCCGGGAACAGCGGGGGTCTCCTACGAGCAGTACTTC.

In this sample, this clonotype turned up a few times. J is TRBJ2-7 and V is TRBV7-2, with D possibly TRBD2 on 6 matching bases. Germline V gene lookup returns CDR1 SGHTA and CDR2 FQGNSA. The ends were cut back, 5 bases at V and 2 bases at J, with 13 bases in the middle. CDR3 length equals 14 residues. The CDR3 sequence: CASSPGGVTYEQYF. CDR3 bases: TGTGCCAGCAGCCCAGGCGGGGTTACCTACGAGCAGTACTTC.

With regard to this clonotype: Possible read error: a much larger clone is one base away. The chain couples TRBV28 to TRBJ2-3; 7 positions match TRBD1. The CDR3 is 15 amino acids. V dropped 6 bases and J dropped 3; count of bases not matched to a gene: 9. The V gene's germline CDR1 is MDHEN and CDR2 SYDVKM. Here the CDR3 DNA reads TGTGCCAGCAGACCCGGGACAGTGGTGACAGATACGCAGTATTTT. Protein: CASRPGTVVTDTQYF.

This clonotype was seen repeatedly, ten times or more. CDR3 nucleotide sequence: TGCAGCGTACGGGAGGCTAGAGTGGACTCTGGGGCCAACGTCCTGACTTTC. This codes for CSVREARVDSGANVLTF. This chain joins TRBV29-1 and TRBJ2-6, with 7 bases fitting TRBD2. The CDR3 loop spans 17 amino acids. The junction had 11 bases not matched to a gene; V was cut back by 6 bases and J by 0 bases. CDR1 is SQVTM and CDR2 is ANQGSEA in the germline V gene.

This clonotype showed up many times. The chain links TRBV7-2 to TRBJ1-2; TRBD1 matches 9 bases. The CDR3 has 15 residues. Germline V gene lookup returns CDR1 SGHTA and CDR2 FQGNSA. The J segment lost 10 bases and the V segment lost 4 bases, leaving 13 bases of the junction unmatched. CDR3 residues: CASSSYMGTGWHYTF. The CDR3 DNA is TGTGCCAGCAGCTCTTACATGGGGACAGGGTGGCACTACACCTTC. Together with reference TRBV7-2 and TRBJ1-2, the CDR3 gives the full variable domain: GAGVSQSPSNKVTEKGKDVELRCDPISGHTALYWYRQSLGQGLEFLIYFQGNSAPDKSGLPSDRFSAERTGGSVSTLTIQRTQQEDSAVYLCASSSYMGTGWHYTFGSGTRLTVV.

In this sample, this clonotype turned up a few times. V is TRBV5-1 and J is TRBJ2-1; possibly TRBD1 or TRBD2 for D (5 bases each). Trimming left V 0 bases short and J 0 bases short, with 13 bases between. The CDR3 length is 17 residues. The V gene's germline CDR1 is SGHRS and CDR2 YFSETQ. CDR3 sequence reads: CASSLAWGRDSYNEQFF. In DNA form, the CDR3 reads TGCGCCAGCAGCTTGGCTTGGGGACGGGACTCCTACAATGAGCAGTTCTTC. Looking up the rest from reference TRBV5-1 and TRBJ2-1 gives the full variable domain: KAGVTQTPRYLIKTRGQQVTLSCSPISGHRSVSWYQQTPGQGLQFLFEYFSETQRNKGNFPGRFSGRQFSNSRSEMNVSTLELGDSALYLCASSLAWGRDSYNEQFFGPGTRLTVL.

The sample holds many counts of this clonotype. This rearrangement joins TRBV20-1 to TRBJ2-3, with D perhaps TRBD2 (6 bases). This CDR3 has 13 amino acids. Germline CDR1 reads DFQATT; CDR2 reads SNEGSKA (reference sequence). The germline V and J ends were trimmed by 3 bases and 5 bases, with 12 bases remaining between them. The CDR3 spells CSASVGGGDTQYF. The CDR3 bases are TGCAGTGCTAGTGTGGGAGGTGGAGATACGCAGTATTTT.

The chain links TRBV5-1 to TRBJ2-7, with 13 bases identical to TRBD2. Germline V gene lookup returns CDR1 SGHRS and CDR2 YFSETQ. The CDR3 spans 19 residues. V was pared by 2 bases and J by 1 base, with 12 bases of the junction left unmatched. The CDR3 bases are TGCGCCAGCAGCTTATGGACTAGCGGGAGTGCGGGATCGTCCTACGAGCAGTACTTC. Residues: CASSLWTSGSAGSSYEQYF. Filled out from reference TRBV5-1 and TRBJ2-7, the complete variable domain reads KAGVTQTPRYLIKTRGQQVTLSCSPISGHRSVSWYQQTPGQGLQFLFEYFSETQRNKGNFPGRFSGRQFSNSRSEMNVSTLELGDSALYLCASSLWTSGSAGSSYEQYFGPGTRLTVT.

In its sample, this clonotype was seen many times. The chain carries TRBV20-1 and TRBJ2-2, with TRBD2 matching over 7 bases. The CDR3 loop spans 13 amino acids. Germline CDR1 reads DFQATT; CDR2 reads SNEGSKA (reference sequence). Losses at the gene ends were 4 bases for V and 6 bases for J; bases not matched to a gene: 5. CDR3 sequence (DNA): TGCAGTGCTAACCGGGCGGGGGCCGGGGAGCTGTTTTTT. This translates into CSANRAGAGELFF.

At least ten counts were recorded for this clonotype. The chain couples TRBV15 to TRBJ1-5; tentative D call: TRBD1 (6 bases). The CDR3 has 13 residues. CDR1 LNHNV and CDR2 YYDKDF come from the germline V gene (reference sequence). V lost 7 bases to trimming and J lost 4 bases, with 11 bases between them. The CDR3 spells CATNPDRNQPQHF. DNA for the CDR3: TGTGCCACCAACCCGGACAGAAATCAGCCCCAGCATTTT.

This clonotype is medium-sized (0.01 to 0.1%) by share. The V and J genes are TRBV29-1 and TRBJ2-3, with TRBD2 matching over 10 bases. With 3 bases clipped from V and 4 bases from J, the junction kept 4 bases outside the gene matches. This CDR3 region has 14 residues. Germline CDR1 and CDR2: SQVTM and ANQGSEA. CDR3 residues: CSVDLAGASDTQYF. CDR3 coding DNA: TGCAGCGTTGACCTAGCGGGAGCTTCAGATACGCAGTATTTT.

Judged by abundance, this clonotype is medium-sized. V usage is TRBV6-5 and J usage is TRBJ2-1; 11 positions match TRBD2. CDR1 is MNHEY and CDR2 is SVGAGI in the germline V gene. This CDR3 has 15 amino acids. After removal of 2 bases from V and 9 bases from J, the junction contained 6 bases not matched to a gene. The CDR3 reads CASSYVTSGSSEQFF. The DNA for the CDR3 is TGTGCCAGCAGTTACGTAACTAGCGGGAGTTCTGAGCAGTTCTTC.

This clonotype has at least ten counts. CDR3 region: CASSVAPTNTGELFF. CDR3 bases: TGTGCCAGCAGCGTCGCTCCTACGAACACCGGGGAGCTGTTTTTT. The J gene is TRBJ2-2, the V gene TRBV5-6; D not certain. The CDR3 sequence is 15 residues long. The V gene's germline CDR1 is SGHDT and CDR2 YYEEEE. V was pared by 4 bases and J by 0 bases, with 10 bases between.

This clonotype came up many times. This chain uses TRBV7-2 with TRBJ2-7, with unresolved D. Trimming shortened V by 5 bases and J by 6 bases, and 17 bases separated the two germline ends. Germline V gene lookup returns CDR1 SGHTA and CDR2 FQGNSA. CDR3 length: 14 amino acids. The CDR3 DNA reads TGTGCCAGCAGCAGAAATTCGGTTTTCAGCGAGCAGTACTTC. Its protein product is CASSRNSVFSEQYF.

The CDR3 spells CASNGLFMADQPQHF. The DNA of the CDR3 is TGTGCCAGTAATGGGCTCTTCATGGCTGATCAGCCCCAGCATTTT. The chain is built from TRBV19 and TRBJ1-5; D not certain. V was shortened by 7 bases and J by 5 bases, with 18 bases between the two germline ends. CDR3 length: 15 amino acids. CDR1 and CDR2 (germline): LNHDA, SQIVND (reference sequence).